Listed below are T cell receptor beta chains from one sample, sequenced in a study of T cells in Graves' hyperthyroidism and ophthalmopathy. Using its own MiXCR run on the multiplex PCR reads, TCRdb lists one record per CDR3 protein. The table lists about 560,000 distinct CDR3 sequences, 16% of them singletons. Sequenced sample: blood. The receptors here all came from a woman aged 18-30 years with Graves' hyperthyroidism. The CDR3 runs from the conserved cysteine through the conserved F or W. Each record gives: V gene, J gene, D gene, clone size, CDR3 protein, CDR3 DNA. D genes are given only for firm matches. Clone size is shown for a subset of rows, as once, few, many or a class of expanded clone.

v_call: TRBV7-2; j_call: TRBJ2-2; d_call: -; clone_size: many; cdr3_aa: CASSSVGSLNTGELFF; cdr3_nt: TGTGCCAGCAGCTCCGTAGGGAGTTTGAACACCGGGGAGCTGTTTTTT
v_call: TRBV6-5; j_call: TRBJ2-2; d_call: -; clone_size: few; cdr3_aa: CASKLAGAPRTGELFF; cdr3_nt: TGTGCCAGCAAGTTGGCGGGGGCCCCGCGGACCGGGGAGCTGTTTTTT
v_call: TRBV4-1; j_call: TRBJ2-1; d_call: TRBD2; clone_size: many; cdr3_aa: CASSQGTSGYNEQFF; cdr3_nt: TGCGCCAGCAGCCAAGGGACTAGCGGGTACAATGAGCAGTTCTTC
v_call: TRBV2; j_call: TRBJ2-5; d_call: -; clone_size: many; cdr3_aa: CASSTGGHQETQYF; cdr3_nt: TGTGCCAGCAGTACCGGGGGGCACCAAGAGACCCAGTACTTC
v_call: TRBV14; j_call: TRBJ1-2; d_call: -; clone_size: -; cdr3_aa: CASSQDVRYTF; cdr3_nt: TGTGCCAGCAGCCAAGATGTTCGCTACACCTTC
v_call: TRBV20-1; j_call: TRBJ1-2; d_call: -; clone_size: -; cdr3_aa: CSARVEDRINGYTF; cdr3_nt: TGCAGTGCTAGAGTCGAGGACAGAATTAATGGCTACACCTTC
v_call: TRBV20-1; j_call: TRBJ2-3; d_call: -; clone_size: many; cdr3_aa: CSATLGSAQYF; cdr3_nt: TGCAGTGCTACCCTTGGGAGTGCGCAGTATTTT
v_call: TRBV12-3/TRBV12-4; j_call: TRBJ1-4; d_call: -; clone_size: -; cdr3_aa: CASSLRRANEKLFF; cdr3_nt: TGTGCCAGCAGTTTACGCCGGGCTAATGAAAAACTGTTTTTT
v_call: TRBV7-9; j_call: TRBJ1-1; d_call: TRBD1; clone_size: -; cdr3_aa: CASSTDREGTEAFF; cdr3_nt: TGTGCCAGCAGCACCGACAGGGAGGGTACTGAAGCTTTCTTT
v_call: TRBV18; j_call: TRBJ2-1; d_call: -; clone_size: many; cdr3_aa: CASSPLEDEQFF; cdr3_nt: TGTGCCAGCTCACCACTAGAGGATGAGCAGTTCTTC
v_call: TRBV29-1; j_call: TRBJ2-5; d_call: -; clone_size: -; cdr3_aa: CSVDAGQRQETQYF; cdr3_nt: TGCAGCGTTGATGCGGGACAGAGACAAGAGACCCAGTACTTC
v_call: TRBV18; j_call: TRBJ2-1; d_call: TRBD2; clone_size: -; cdr3_aa: CASSPRGLAGINEQFF; cdr3_nt: TGTGCCAGCTCACCACGAGGACTAGCGGGAATCAATGAGCAGTTCTTC
v_call: TRBV19; j_call: TRBJ1-4; d_call: -; clone_size: -; cdr3_aa: CASSQYRDEKLFF; cdr3_nt: TGTGCCAGTAGCCAATACAGGGATGAAAAACTGTTTTTT
v_call: TRBV12-3/TRBV12-4; j_call: TRBJ1-4; d_call: -; clone_size: few; cdr3_aa: CASSGRGEKLFF; cdr3_nt: TGTGCCAGCAGTGGCAGGGGTGAAAAACTGTTTTTT
v_call: TRBV19; j_call: TRBJ1-5; d_call: TRBD1; clone_size: -; cdr3_aa: CASSIAGQFNQPQHF; cdr3_nt: TGTGCCAGTAGTATAGCGGGACAGTTTAATCAGCCCCAGCATTTT
v_call: TRBV9; j_call: TRBJ1-2; d_call: -; clone_size: few; cdr3_aa: CASSVDGLYGYTF; cdr3_nt: TGTGCCAGCAGCGTAGACGGTCTCTATGGCTACACCTTC
v_call: TRBV5-1; j_call: TRBJ2-3; d_call: TRBD1; clone_size: once; cdr3_aa: CASSLDPGQLQYF; cdr3_nt: TGCGCCAGCAGCTTGGACCCGGGACAGTTGCAGTATTTT